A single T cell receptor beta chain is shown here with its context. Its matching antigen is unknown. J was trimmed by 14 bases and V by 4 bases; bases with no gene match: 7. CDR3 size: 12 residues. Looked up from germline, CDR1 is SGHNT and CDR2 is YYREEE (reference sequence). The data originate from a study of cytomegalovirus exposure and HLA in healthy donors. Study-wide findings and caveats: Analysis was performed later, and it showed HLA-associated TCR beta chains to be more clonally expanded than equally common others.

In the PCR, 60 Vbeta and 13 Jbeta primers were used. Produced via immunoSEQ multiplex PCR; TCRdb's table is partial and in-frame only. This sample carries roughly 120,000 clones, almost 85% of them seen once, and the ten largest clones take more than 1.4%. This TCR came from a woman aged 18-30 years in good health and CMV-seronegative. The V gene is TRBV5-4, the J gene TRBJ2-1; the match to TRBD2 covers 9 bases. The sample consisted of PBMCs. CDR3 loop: CASSLPSGDEFF. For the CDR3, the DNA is TGTGCCAGCAGCCTCCCTAGCGGGGACGAGTTCTTC.